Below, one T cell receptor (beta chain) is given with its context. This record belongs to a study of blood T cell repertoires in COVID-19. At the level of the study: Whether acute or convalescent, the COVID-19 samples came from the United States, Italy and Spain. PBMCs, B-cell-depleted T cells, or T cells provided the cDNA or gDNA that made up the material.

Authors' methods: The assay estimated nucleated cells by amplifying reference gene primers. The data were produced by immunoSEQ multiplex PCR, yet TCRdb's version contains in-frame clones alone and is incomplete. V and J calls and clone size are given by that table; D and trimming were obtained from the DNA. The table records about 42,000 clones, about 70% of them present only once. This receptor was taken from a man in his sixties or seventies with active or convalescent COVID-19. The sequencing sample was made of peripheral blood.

The CDR3 spells CASSRQLDTQYF. In DNA, the CDR3 is TGTGCCAGTAGCCGCCAGTTGGATACGCAGTATTTT. This chain uses TRBV19 with TRBJ2-3; no clear D. Germline loops: CDR1 LNHDA, CDR2 SQIVND (reference sequence). Trimming removed 6 bases at V and 6 bases at J, with 10 bases between. This CDR3 has 12 residues.